The sequence of this TCR beta chain was determined in a study of human T cells and chemical hapten exposure. Looking at the study overall: 0.01% DPC was applied to the upper back in patch tests, which were read at 6 days.

CDR3 length: 19 residues. V shed 3 bases and J 0 bases; nucleotides not matched to a gene: 6. Germline CDR1 KGHDR, CDR2 SFDVKD. TCRdb reanalysed the RACE reads using MiXCR and keeps one entry per CDR3 protein. The sample comprises 100,000 to 150,000 distinct CDR3 sequences, roughly 14% of which are singletons, and approximately 3% rests with the top ten. General study findings and limits: Sensitizing to DPC left TCRs with a frequency above 1 in 1000 unaltered.

The sample holds many counts of this clonotype. The antigen is not known. Regarding time point: pre-sensitization, week 0. Described treatment: therapeutic diphenylcyclopropenone sensitization with weekly scalp DPC. The study drew its donors from alopecia patients who were 18 to 70 years old and suitable for DPC. The sequence came from a woman aged 18-35 years with alopecia areata. Some clones in this sample may be carry-over from other donors' samples. Source: whole blood, taken in connection with sensitization to the hapten diphenylcyclopropenone (DPC). V usage is TRBV24-1 and J usage is TRBJ2-1; 14 nucleotides match TRBD2. CDR3 protein: CATSDMGLAGAFSYNEQFF. For the CDR3, the DNA is TGTGCCACCAGTGATATGGGACTAGCGGGGGCCTTCTCCTACAATGAGCAGTTCTTC.